Below are 8 T cell receptor beta chains sequenced from a single sample in a study of PD-1 blockade in classical Hodgkin lymphoma. Method: immunoSEQ multiplex PCR; TCRdb's copy keeps in-frame clones and lacks some. The table has approximately 73,000 clones, just over 90% seen once. Relapse after autologous stem cell transplantation occurred in every patient, and brentuximab vedotin exposure varied. The input for sequencing was peripheral blood mononuclear cells (PBMCs), taken at baseline. Source of these receptors: a human donor with classical Hodgkin lymphoma.

This clone appeared a few times. This chain links TRBV5-1 with TRBJ2-5, with 7 bases fitting TRBD1. V was clipped by 0 bases and J by 2 bases; unmatched bases: 16. The V gene's germline CDR1 is SGHRS and CDR2 YFSETQ. The CDR3 covers 19 residues. The CDR3 reads CASSLAAERGRVSQETQYF. The DNA of the CDR3 is TGCGCCAGCAGCTTGGCCGCTGAGAGGGGGCGGGTCTCACAAGAGACCCAGTACTTC.

The chain links TRBV25-1 to TRBJ2-1; the match to TRBD2 covers 9 bases. The CDR3 consists of 15 residues. J was trimmed by 7 bases and V by 5 bases; bases with no gene match: 9. Germline V gene lookup returns CDR1 MGHDK and CDR2 SYGVNS. In nucleotides, the CDR3 is TGTGCCAGCAGTCCCCCTTCAGCGGGGGGAAATGAGCAGTTCTTC. Translating gives CASSPPSAGGNEQFF.

The V and J genes are TRBV7-8 and TRBJ1-1; 8 nucleotides agree with TRBD1. J lost 0 bases, V lost 10 bases, and 4 bases had no gene match. The CDR3 is 13 residues long. Germline loops: CDR1 SGHVS, CDR2 FQNEAQ. The CDR3 DNA sequence: TGTGCCACAAAGGACAGGGTGAACACTGAAGCTTTCTTT. It encodes CATKDRVNTEAFF.

The count of this clone is one. The chain has TRBV2 and TRBJ2-7; D might be TRBD2 (6 bases). V was shortened by 10 bases and J by 4 bases, with 32 bases between the two germline ends. Germline loops: CDR1 SNHLY, CDR2 FYNNEI. The CDR3 covers 18 residues. The CDR3 protein is CAIGEDFTGESPLYEQYF. The CDR3 DNA sequence: TGTGCCATCGGGGAGGACTTCACGGGGGAGTCCCCCCTTTACGAGCAGTACTTC.

For the CDR3, the DNA is TGTGCCAGCAGCCCGAGGGCAGGGAGGGAGACCCAGTACTTC. Translated: CASSPRAGRETQYF. The chain joins TRBV7-7 to TRBJ2-5; D might be TRBD2 (6 bases). Trimming cost V 5 bases and J 5 bases, with 15 bases left between them. Germline V lookup: CDR1 SSHAT, CDR2 FNYEAQ (reference sequence). The CDR3 length is 14 residues.

This chain connects TRBV5-6 to TRBJ1-5; TRBD1 aligns across 8 bases. The CDR3 covers 14 residues. V gave up 4 bases and J gave up 4 bases; unmatched junction bases: 4. Germline V gene data show CDR1 as SGHDT and CDR2 as YYEEEE. The CDR3 coding sequence is TGTGCCAGCAGCAACAGGGGGATTAATCAGCCCCAGCATTTT. Translated, it gives CASSNRGINQPQHF. Full variable domain (remainder filled in from reference TRBV5-6 and TRBJ1-5): DAGVTQSPTHLIKTRGQQVTLRCSPKSGHDTVSWYQQALGQGPQFIFQYYEEEERQRGNFPDRFSGHQFPNYSSELNVNALLLGDSALYLCASSNRGINQPQHFGDGTRLSIL.

This sequence joins TRBV11-2 and TRBJ2-3, with 10 bases identical to TRBD2. The germline CDR1 and CDR2 sequences are SGHAT and FQNNGV. The CDR3 has 15 residues. The junction had 3 bases not matched to a gene; V was cut back by 0 bases and J by 6 bases. The DNA of the CDR3 is TGTGCCAGCAGCTTAGAACTAGCGGGGCCGGATACGCAGTATTTT. Amino acid sequence: CASSLELAGPDTQYF.

The CDR3 nucleotides read TGTGCCAGCAGGGGGACAGGGCATAATTCACCCCTCCACTTT. Translated, it gives CASRGTGHNSPLHF. The chain is built from TRBV14 and TRBJ1-6; 9 nucleotides line up with TRBD1. The germline V gene has CDR1 SGHDN and CDR2 FVKESK. The CDR3 has 14 amino acids. V was pared by 6 bases and J by 5 bases, with 2 bases of the junction left unmatched.